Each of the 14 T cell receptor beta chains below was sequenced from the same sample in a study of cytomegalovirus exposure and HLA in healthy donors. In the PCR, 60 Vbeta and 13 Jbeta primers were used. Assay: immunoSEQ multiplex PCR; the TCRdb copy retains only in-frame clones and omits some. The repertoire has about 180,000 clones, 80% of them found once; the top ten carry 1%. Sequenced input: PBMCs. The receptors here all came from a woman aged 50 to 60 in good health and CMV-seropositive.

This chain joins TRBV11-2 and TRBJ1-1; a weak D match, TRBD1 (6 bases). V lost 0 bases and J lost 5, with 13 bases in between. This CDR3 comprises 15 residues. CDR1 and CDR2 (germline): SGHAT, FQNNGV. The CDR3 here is CASSLEGASGTEAFF. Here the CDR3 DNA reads TGTGCCAGCAGCTTAGAGGGGGCGTCGGGAACTGAAGCTTTCTTT.

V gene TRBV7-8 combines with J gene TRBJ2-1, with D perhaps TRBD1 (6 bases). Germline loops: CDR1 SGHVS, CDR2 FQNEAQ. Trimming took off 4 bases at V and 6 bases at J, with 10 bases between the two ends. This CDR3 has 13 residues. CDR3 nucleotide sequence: TGTGCCAGCAGCTCCGACAGGACCAATGAGCAGTTCTTC. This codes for CASSSDRTNEQFF.

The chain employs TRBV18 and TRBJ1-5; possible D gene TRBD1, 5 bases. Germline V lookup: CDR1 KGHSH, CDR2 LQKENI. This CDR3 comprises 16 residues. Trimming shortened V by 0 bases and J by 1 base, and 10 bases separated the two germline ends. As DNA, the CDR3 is TGTGCCAGCTCACCACCGGGGGGAAGGAGCAATCAGCCCCAGCATTTT. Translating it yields CASSPPGGRSNQPQHF.

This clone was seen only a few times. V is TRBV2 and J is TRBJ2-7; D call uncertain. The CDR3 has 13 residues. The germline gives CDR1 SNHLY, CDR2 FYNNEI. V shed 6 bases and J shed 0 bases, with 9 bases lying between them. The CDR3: CASSKTFSYEQYF. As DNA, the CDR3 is TGTGCCAGCAGCAAGACATTCTCCTACGAGCAGTACTTC.

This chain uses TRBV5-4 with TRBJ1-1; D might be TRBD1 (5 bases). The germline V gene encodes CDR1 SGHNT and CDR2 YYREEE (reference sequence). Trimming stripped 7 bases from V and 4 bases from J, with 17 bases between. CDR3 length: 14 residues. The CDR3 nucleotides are TGTGCCAGCGGCTACAGCTCTCAGGGCACTGAAGCTTTCTTT. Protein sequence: CASGYSSQGTEAFF.

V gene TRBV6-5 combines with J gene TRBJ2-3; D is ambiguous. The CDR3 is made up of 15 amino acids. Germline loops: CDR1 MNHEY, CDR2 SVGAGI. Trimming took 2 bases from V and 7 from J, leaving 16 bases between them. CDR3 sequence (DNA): TGTGCCAGCAGTTACGGCCTGCGGAACCCCCATACGCAGTATTTT. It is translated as CASSYGLRNPHTQYF.

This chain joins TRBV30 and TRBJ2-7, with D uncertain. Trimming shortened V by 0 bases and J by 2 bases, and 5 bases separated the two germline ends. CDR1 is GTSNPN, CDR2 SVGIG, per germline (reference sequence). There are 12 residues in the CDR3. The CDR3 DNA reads TGTGCCTGGAGTGTGCAGACCTACGAGCAGTACTTC. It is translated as CAWSVQTYEQYF.

DNA of the CDR3: TGTGCCAGCAGCCCCGGGGGGGGCCTCCAAGAGACCCAGTACTTC. Amino acid sequence: CASSPGGGLQETQYF. The rearrangement links TRBV11-3 to TRBJ2-5; 8 positions agree with TRBD2. V was pared by 5 bases and J by 1 base, with 6 bases of the junction left unmatched. The germline CDR1 and CDR2 sequences are SGHNT and YENEEA. This CDR3 is 15 amino acids long.

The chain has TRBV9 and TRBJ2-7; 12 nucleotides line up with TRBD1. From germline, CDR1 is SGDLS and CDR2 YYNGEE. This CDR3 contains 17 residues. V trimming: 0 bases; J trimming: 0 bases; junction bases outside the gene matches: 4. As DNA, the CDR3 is TGTGCCAGCAGCGTAGCCGGGACAGGGGGCCCCTCCTACGAGCAGTACTTC. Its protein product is CASSVAGTGGPSYEQYF.

In DNA, the CDR3 is TGTGCCAGCAGTGAAAACCCAGGAAACCAAGAGACCCAGTACTTC. It is translated as CASSENPGNQETQYF. The rearrangement uses TRBV28 and TRBJ2-5; D call uncertain. Germline V gene data show CDR1 as MDHEN and CDR2 as SYDVKM. The CDR3 has 15 residues. The germline V and J ends were trimmed by 5 bases and 0 bases, with 13 bases remaining between them.

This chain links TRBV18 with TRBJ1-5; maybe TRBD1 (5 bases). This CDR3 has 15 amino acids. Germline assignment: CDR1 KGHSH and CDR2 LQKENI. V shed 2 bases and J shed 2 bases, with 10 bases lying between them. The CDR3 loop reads CASSPAPRGNQPQHF. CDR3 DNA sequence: TGTGCCAGCTCACCAGCCCCCAGGGGCAATCAGCCCCAGCATTTT.

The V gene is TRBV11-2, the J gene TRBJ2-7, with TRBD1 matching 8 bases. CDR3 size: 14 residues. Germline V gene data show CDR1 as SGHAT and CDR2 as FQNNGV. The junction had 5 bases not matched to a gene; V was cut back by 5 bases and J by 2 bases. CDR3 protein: CASSPARGPYEQYF. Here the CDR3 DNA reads TGTGCCAGCAGCCCGGCCAGGGGGCCCTACGAGCAGTACTTC.

The CDR3 region has the DNA TGCGCCAGCAGCCTTGGGGTGCCCGGGACTAGCGACTCCTACAATGAGCAGTTCTTC. Its protein is CASSLGVPGTSDSYNEQFF. This chain links TRBV4-3 with TRBJ2-1, with 10 nucleotides matching TRBD2. The V gene's germline CDR1 is LGHNA and CDR2 YSLEER. The CDR3 totals 19 residues. V gave up 4 bases and J gave up 0 bases; unmatched junction bases: 12.

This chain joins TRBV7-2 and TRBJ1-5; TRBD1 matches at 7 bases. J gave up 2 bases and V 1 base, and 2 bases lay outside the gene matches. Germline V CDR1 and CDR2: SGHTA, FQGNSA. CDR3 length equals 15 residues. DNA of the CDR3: TGTGCCAGCAGCTTAGACAGGGGCGGCAATCAGCCCCAGCATTTT. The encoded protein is CASSLDRGGNQPQHF.